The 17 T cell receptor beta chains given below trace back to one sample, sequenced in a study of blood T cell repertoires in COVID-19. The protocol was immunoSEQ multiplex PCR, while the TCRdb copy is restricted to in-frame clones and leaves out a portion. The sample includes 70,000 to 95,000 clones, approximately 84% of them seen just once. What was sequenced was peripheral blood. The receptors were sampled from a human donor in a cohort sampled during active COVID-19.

DNA of the CDR3: TGCGCCAGCAGCCCGCGGACTAGCGGGGGACACAATGAGCAGTTCTTC. Amino acid sequence: CASSPRTSGGHNEQFF. The rearrangement uses TRBV5-1 and TRBJ2-1, with 13 nucleotides matching TRBD2. Trimming removed 4 bases from V and 5 bases from J; junction bases left unmatched: 6. This CDR3 comprises 16 residues. Germline V gene data show CDR1 as SGHRS and CDR2 as YFSETQ.

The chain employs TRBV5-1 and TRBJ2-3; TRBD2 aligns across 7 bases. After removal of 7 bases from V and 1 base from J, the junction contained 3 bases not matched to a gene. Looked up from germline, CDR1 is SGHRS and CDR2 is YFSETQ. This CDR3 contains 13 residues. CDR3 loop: CASARGGTDTQYF. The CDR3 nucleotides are TGCGCCAGCGCCCGGGGGGGCACAGATACGCAGTATTTT. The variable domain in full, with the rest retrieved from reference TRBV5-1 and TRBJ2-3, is KAGVTQTPRYLIKTRGQQVTLSCSPISGHRSVSWYQQTPGQGLQFLFEYFSETQRNKGNFPGRFSGRQFSNSRSEMNVSTLELGDSALYLCASARGGTDTQYFGPGTRLTVL.

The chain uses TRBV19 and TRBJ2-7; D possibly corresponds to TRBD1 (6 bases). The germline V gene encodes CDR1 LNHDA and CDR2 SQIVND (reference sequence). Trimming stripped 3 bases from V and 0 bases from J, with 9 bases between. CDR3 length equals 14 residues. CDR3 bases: TGTGCCAGTAGTATCCAGGGGCACTCCTACGAGCAGTACTTC. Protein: CASSIQGHSYEQYF.

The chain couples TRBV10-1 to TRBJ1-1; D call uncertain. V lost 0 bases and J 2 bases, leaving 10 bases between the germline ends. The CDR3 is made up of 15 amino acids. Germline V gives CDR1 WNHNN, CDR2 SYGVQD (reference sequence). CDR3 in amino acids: CASSESGGSNTEAFF. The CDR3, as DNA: TGCGCCAGCAGTGAGTCGGGCGGGTCAAACACTGAAGCTTTCTTT.

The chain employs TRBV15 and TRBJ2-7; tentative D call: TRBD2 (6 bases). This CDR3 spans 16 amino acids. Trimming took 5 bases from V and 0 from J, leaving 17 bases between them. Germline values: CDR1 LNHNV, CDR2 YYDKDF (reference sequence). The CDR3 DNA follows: TGTGCCACCAGCGAAACGGGGGACTTGGGCTCCTACGAGCAGTACTTC. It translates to CATSETGDLGSYEQYF.

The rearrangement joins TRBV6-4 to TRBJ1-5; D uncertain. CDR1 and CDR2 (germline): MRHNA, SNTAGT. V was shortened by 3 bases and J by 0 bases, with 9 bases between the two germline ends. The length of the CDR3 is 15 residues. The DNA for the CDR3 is TGTGCCAGCAGTGAAGGTGGAGGTAGCAATCAGCCCCAGCATTTT. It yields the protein CASSEGGGSNQPQHF.

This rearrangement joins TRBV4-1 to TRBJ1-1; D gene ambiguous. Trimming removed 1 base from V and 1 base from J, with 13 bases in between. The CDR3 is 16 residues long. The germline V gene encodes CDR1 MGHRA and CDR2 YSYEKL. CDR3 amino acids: CASSQVRGLKNTEAFF. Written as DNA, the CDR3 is TGCGCCAGCAGCCAAGTGCGGGGTCTAAAGAACACTGAAGCTTTCTTT.

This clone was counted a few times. CDR3 nucleotides: TGCGCCAGCAGTGTGGGGGGGAATTCACCCCTCCACTTT. This codes for CASSVGGNSPLHF. V and J are TRBV10-1 and TRBJ1-6; possibly TRBD1 for D (5 bases). Between the trimmed V and J ends, which lost 4 bases and 7 bases, there was a span of 8 bases. This CDR3 spans 13 amino acids. Germline V gene data show CDR1 as WNHNN and CDR2 as SYGVQD (reference sequence).

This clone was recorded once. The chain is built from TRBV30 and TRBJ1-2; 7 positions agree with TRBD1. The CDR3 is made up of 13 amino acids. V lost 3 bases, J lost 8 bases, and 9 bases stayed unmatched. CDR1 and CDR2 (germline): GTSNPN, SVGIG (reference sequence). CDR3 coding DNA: TGTGCCTGGAGAGACAGGGTACTTTTGGGCTACACCTTC. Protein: CAWRDRVLLGYTF.

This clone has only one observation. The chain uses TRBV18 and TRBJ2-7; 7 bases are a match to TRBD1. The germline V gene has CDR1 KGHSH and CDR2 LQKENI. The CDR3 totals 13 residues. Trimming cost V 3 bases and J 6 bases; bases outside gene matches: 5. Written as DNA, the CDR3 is TGTGCCAGCTCACCTGCAGGGGGTGGCGAGCAGTACTTC. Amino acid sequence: CASSPAGGGEQYF.

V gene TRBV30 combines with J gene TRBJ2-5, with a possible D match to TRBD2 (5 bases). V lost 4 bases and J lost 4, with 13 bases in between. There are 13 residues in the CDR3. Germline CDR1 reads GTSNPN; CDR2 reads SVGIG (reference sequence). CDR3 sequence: CAWMRAGRETQYF. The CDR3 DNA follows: TGTGCCTGGATGAGGGCAGGCCGAGAGACCCAGTACTTC. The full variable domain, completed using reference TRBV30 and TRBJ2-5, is SQTIHQWPATLVQPVGSPLSLECTVEGTSNPNLYWYRQAAGRGLQLLFYSVGIGQISSEVPQNLSASRPQDRQFILSSKKLLLSDSGFYLCAWMRAGRETQYFGPGTRLLVL.

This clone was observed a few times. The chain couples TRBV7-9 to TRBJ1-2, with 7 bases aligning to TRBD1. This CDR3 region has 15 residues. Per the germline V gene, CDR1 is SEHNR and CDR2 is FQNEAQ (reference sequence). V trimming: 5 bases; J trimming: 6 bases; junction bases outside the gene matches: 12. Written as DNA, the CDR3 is TGTGCCAGCAGCCCCGACCACAGGGGATCGGATGGCTACACCTTC. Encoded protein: CASSPDHRGSDGYTF.

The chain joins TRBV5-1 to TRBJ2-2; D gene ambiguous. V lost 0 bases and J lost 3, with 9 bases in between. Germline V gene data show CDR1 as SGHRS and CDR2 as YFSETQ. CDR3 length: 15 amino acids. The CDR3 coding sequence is TGCGCCAGCAGCTTGGAGTCTAGTTACACCGGGGAGCTGTTTTTT. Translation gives CASSLESSYTGELFF.

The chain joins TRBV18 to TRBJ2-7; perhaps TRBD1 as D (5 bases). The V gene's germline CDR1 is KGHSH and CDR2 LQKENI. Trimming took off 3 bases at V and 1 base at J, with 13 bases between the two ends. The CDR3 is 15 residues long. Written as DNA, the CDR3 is TGTGCCAGCTCACCCTCTCTGACAGTTTCCTACGAGCAGTACTTC. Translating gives CASSPSLTVSYEQYF. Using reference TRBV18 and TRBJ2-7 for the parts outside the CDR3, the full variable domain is NAGVMQNPRHLVRRRGQEARLRCSPMKGHSHVYWYRQLPEEGLKFMVYLQKENIIDESGMPKERFSAEFPKEGPSILRIQQVVRGDSAAYFCASSPSLTVSYEQYFGPGTRLTVT.

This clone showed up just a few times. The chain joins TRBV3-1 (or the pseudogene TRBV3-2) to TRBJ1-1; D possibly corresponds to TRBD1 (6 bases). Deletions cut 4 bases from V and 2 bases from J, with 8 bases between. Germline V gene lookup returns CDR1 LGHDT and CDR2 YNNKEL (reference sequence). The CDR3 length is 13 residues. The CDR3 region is CASSPDSNTEAFF. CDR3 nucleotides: TGTGCCAGCAGCCCGGACAGTAACACTGAAGCTTTCTTT.

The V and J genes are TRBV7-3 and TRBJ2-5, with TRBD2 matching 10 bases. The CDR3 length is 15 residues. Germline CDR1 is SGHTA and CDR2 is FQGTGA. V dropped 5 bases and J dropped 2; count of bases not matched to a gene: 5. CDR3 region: CASSETSGPQETQYF. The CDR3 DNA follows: TGTGCCAGCAGCGAGACTAGCGGGCCTCAAGAGACCCAGTACTTC.

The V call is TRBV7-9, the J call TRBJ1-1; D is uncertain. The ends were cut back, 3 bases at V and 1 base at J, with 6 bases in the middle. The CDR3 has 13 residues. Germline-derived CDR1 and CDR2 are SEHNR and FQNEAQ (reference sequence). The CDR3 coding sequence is TGTGCCAGCAGCTTGTCAGGGAACACTGAAGCTTTCTTT. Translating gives CASSLSGNTEAFF.